This T cell receptor beta chain was captured by sequencing in a study of blood T cell repertoires in COVID-19. Study details: Researchers got acute and convalescent COVID-19 samples from the United States, Italy and Spain. From T cells, B-cell-depleted T cells, or PBMCs came the material, which was cDNA or gDNA.

The CDR3 is 15 amino acids. Under the authors' procedure: It was from reference gene primer amplification that nucleated cell counts were estimated. TCRdb keeps only in-frame clones here, not all; method: immunoSEQ multiplex PCR. V and J calls and clone size are copied from that table; D and trimming were computed from the DNA. This sample carries 100,000 or so clones, around 86% of them seen once, and the ten largest clones take 3.5% to 5%. The TCR originated in a man in his fifties with acute or convalescent COVID-19. The sequenced material came from peripheral blood. The V gene is TRBV21-1, the J gene TRBJ2-5; the DNA was not used to check the table's D call, TRBD2. TRBV21-1 is recorded as a pseudogene. CDR3 DNA: TGTGCCAGCAGCAAAGCGCGGGGGGAAGTGGAGACCCAGTACTTC. Translating gives CASSKARGEVETQYF.